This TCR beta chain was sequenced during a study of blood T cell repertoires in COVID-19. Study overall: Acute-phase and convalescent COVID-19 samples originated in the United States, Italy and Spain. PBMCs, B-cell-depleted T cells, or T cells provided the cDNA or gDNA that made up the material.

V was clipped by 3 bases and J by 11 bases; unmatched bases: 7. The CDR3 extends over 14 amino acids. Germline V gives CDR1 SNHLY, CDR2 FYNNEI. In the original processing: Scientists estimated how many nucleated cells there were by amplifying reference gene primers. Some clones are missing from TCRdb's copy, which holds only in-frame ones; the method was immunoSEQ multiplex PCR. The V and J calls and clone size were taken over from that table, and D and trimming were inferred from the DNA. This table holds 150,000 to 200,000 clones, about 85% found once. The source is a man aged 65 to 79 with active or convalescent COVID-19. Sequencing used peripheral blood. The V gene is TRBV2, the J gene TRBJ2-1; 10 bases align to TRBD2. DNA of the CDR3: TGTGCCAGCAGTGAGCCGGGACTAGCGTCCAAGCAGTTCTTC. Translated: CASSEPGLASKQFF.